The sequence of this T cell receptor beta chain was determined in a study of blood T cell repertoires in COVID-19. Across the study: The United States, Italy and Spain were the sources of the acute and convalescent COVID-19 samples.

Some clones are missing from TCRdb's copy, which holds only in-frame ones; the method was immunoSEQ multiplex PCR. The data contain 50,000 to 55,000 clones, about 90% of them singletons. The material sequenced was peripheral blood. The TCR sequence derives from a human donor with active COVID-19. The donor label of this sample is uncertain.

CDR3 protein: CASSQGAEAFF. The DNA of the CDR3 is TGTGCCAGCAGCCAGGGAGCTGAAGCTTTCTTT. The genes are TRBV3-1 (or the pseudogene TRBV3-2) and TRBJ1-1; D unresolved. This CDR3 comprises 11 residues. Germline values: CDR1 LGHDT, CDR2 YNNKEL (reference sequence). With 3 bases removed from V and 6 bases from J, the gap between germline ends came to 5 bases.